This T cell receptor (beta chain) was sequenced in a study of T cell changes during pregnancy in multiple sclerosis. The CDR3 extends over 14 amino acids. Germline V gene data show CDR1 as MNHEY and CDR2 as SVGAGI. The method was immunoSEQ multiplex PCR; TCRdb's version includes in-frame clones alone and lacks a portion of them. The sample lists some 50,000 clones, approximately 90% seen once, with 0.15% to 0.2% in the top ten. This sequence was found in a female donor with multiple sclerosis, enrolled in a pregnancy study. Sequences were derived from CD4+ T cells from peripheral blood mononuclear cells, sampled in the second trimester of pregnancy. The rearrangement uses TRBV6-5 and TRBJ2-5; 8 bases match TRBD1. The last part of the DNA fits TRBJ2-7 better; the J call may be wrong. DNA for the CDR3: TGTGCCAGCAGTTCCCCCAGGGGGCCCTACGAGCAGTACTTC. Its translation: CASSSPRGPYEQYF.